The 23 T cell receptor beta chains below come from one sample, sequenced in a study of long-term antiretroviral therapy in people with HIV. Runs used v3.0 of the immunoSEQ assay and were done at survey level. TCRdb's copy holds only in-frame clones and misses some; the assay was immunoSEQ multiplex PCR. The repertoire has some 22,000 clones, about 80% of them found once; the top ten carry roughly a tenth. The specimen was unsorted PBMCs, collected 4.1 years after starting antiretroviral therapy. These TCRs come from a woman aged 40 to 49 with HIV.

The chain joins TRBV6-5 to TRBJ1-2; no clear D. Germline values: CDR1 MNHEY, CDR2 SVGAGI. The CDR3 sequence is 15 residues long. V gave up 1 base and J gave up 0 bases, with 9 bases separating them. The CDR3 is CASSYFYRSNYGYTF. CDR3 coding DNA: TGTGCCAGCAGTTACTTTTATCGGTCTAACTATGGCTACACCTTC.

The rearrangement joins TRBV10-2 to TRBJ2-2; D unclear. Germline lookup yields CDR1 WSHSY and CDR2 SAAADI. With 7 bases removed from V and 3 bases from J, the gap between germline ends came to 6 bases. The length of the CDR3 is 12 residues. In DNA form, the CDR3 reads TGCGCCAGCATCCCTTACACCGGGGAGCTGTTTTTT. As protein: CASIPYTGELFF.

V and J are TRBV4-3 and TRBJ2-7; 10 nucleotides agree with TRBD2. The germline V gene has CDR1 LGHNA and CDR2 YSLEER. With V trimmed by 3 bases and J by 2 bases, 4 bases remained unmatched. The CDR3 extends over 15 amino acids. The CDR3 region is CASSHASGGTYEQYF. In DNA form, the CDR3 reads TGCGCCAGCAGCCACGCTAGCGGGGGAACCTACGAGCAGTACTTC.

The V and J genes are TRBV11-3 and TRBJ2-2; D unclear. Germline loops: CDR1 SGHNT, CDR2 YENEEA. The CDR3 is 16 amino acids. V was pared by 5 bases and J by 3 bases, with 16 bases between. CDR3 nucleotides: TGTGCCAGCAGCCCGATATGGATACAGTACACCGGGGAGCTGTTTTTT. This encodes CASSPIWIQYTGELFF.

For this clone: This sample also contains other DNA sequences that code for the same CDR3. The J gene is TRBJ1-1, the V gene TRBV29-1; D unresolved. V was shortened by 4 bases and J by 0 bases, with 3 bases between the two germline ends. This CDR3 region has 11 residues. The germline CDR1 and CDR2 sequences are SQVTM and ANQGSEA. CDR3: CSVALNTEAFF. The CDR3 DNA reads TGCAGCGTTGCTTTGAACACTGAAGCTTTCTTT.

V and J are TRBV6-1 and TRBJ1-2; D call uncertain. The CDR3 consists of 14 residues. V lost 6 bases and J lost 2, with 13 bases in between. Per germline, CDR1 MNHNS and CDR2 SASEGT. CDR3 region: CASRRTDKNYGYTF. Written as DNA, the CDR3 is TGTGCCAGCAGGCGGACTGACAAGAACTATGGCTACACCTTC.

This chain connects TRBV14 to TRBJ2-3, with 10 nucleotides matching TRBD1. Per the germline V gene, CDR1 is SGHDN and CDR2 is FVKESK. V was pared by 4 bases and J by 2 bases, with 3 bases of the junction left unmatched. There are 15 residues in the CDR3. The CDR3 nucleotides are TGTGCCAGCAGCCGACAGGGGGCCTTCACAGATACGCAGTATTTT. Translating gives CASSRQGAFTDTQYF.

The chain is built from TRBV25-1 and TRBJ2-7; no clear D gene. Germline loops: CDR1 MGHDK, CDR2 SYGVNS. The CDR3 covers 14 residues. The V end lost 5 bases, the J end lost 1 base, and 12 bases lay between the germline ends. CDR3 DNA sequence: TGTGCCAGCAGTCTATACGGCGGTTCCTACGAGCAGTACTTC. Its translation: CASSLYGGSYEQYF.

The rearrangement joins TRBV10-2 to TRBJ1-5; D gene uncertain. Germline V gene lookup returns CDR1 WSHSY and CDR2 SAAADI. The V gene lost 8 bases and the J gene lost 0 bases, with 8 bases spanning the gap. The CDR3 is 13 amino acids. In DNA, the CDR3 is TGCGCCAGCCGAGGTTATAGCAATCAGCCCCAGCATTTT. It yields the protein CASRGYSNQPQHF.

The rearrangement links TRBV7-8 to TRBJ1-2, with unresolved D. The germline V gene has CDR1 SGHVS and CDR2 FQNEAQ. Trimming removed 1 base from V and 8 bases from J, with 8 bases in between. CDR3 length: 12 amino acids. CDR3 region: CASSLDEEGYTF. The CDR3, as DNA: TGTGCCAGCAGCTTAGACGAGGAAGGCTACACCTTC.

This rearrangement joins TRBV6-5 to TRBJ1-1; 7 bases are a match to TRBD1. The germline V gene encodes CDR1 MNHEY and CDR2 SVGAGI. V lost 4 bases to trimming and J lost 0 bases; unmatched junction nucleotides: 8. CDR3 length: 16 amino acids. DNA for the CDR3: TGTGCCAGCAGTTGGTTACAGGGGAGCTTGAACACTGAAGCTTTCTTT. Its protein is CASSWLQGSLNTEAFF.

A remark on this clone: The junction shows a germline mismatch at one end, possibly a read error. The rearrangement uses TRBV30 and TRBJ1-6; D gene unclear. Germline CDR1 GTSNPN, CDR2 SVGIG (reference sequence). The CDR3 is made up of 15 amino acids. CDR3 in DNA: TGTGCCTGGAGTACACAGTCCTCCTCTAATTCACCCCTCCACTTT. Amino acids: CAWSTQSSSNSPLHF.

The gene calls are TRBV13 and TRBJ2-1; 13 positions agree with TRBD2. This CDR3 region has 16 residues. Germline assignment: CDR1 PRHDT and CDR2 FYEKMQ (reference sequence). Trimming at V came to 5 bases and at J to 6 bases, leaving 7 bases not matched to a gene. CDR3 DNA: TGTGCCAGCAGCCTCTGGACTAGCGGGGGACCCAATGAGCAGTTCTTC. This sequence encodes CASSLWTSGGPNEQFF.

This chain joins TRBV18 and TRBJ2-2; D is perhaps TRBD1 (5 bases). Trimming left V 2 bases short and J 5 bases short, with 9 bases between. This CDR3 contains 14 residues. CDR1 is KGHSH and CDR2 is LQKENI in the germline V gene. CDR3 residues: CASSPGAGTGELFF. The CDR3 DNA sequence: TGTGCCAGCTCACCAGGGGCTGGAACCGGGGAGCTGTTTTTT.

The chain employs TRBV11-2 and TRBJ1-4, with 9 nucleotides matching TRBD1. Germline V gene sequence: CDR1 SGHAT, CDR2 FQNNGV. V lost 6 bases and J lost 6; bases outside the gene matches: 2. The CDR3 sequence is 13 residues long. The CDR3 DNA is TGTGCCAGCAGGGGACAGGGAGATGAAAAACTGTTTTTT. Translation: CASRGQGDEKLFF.

CDR3 nucleotide sequence: TGTGCCAGCAGCTTGGCGTCGAACACTGAAGCTTTCTTT. It codes for CASSLASNTEAFF. The rearrangement joins TRBV5-5 to TRBJ1-1; D is undetermined. Germline V gives CDR1 SGHKS, CDR2 YYEKEE (reference sequence). V was trimmed by 0 bases and J by 1 base, leaving 4 bases between them. The CDR3 totals 13 residues.

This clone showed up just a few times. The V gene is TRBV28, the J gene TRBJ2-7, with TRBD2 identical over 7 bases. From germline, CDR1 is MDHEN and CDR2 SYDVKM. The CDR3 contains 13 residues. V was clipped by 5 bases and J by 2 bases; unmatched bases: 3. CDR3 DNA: TGTGCCAGCAGTCTAGCGGCCGCCTACGAGCAGTACTTC. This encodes CASSLAAAYEQYF.

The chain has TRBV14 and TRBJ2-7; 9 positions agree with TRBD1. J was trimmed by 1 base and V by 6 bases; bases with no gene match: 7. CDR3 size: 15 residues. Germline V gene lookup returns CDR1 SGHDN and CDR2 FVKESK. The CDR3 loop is CASSKQGAWSYEQYF. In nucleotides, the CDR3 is TGTGCCAGCAGTAAACAGGGGGCATGGTCCTACGAGCAGTACTTC.

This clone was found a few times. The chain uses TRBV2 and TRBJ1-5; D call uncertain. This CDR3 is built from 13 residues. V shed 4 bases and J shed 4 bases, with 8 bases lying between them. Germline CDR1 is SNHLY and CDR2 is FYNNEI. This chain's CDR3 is CASSGNQNQPQHF. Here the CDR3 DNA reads TGTGCCAGCAGTGGTAACCAAAATCAGCCCCAGCATTTT.

CDR3 DNA: TGTGCCAGTAGTATAACAGAGACCAGGGGGGCCACTGAAGCTTTCTTT. Its translation is CASSITETRGATEAFF. The chain links TRBV19 to TRBJ1-1; TRBD1 aligns across 7 bases. After removal of 2 bases from V and 4 bases from J, the junction contained 10 bases not matched to a gene. Germline CDR1 is LNHDA and CDR2 is SQIVND (reference sequence). The CDR3 spans 16 residues. Full variable domain (rest looked up from reference TRBV19 and TRBJ1-1): DGGITQSPKYLFRKEGQNVTLSCEQNLNHDAMYWYRQDPGQGLRLIYYSQIVNDFQKGDIAEGYSVSREKKESFPLTVTSAQKNPTAFYLCASSITETRGATEAFFGQGTRLTVV.

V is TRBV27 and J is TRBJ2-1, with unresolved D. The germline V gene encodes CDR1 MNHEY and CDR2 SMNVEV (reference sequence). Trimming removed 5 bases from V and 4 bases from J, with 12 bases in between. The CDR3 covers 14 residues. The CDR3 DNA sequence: TGTGCCAGCAGTGCTAATCCCGAATACAATGAGCAGTTCTTC. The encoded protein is CASSANPEYNEQFF.

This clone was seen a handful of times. The CDR3 protein is CASMSTYEQYF. The CDR3 region has the DNA TGCGCCAGCATGAGCACCTACGAGCAGTACTTC. This chain connects TRBV10-2 to TRBJ2-7; D unclear. The V end lost 7 bases, the J end lost 2 bases, and 6 bases lay between the germline ends. In germline, CDR1 is WSHSY, CDR2 SAAADI. The CDR3 runs 11 residues.

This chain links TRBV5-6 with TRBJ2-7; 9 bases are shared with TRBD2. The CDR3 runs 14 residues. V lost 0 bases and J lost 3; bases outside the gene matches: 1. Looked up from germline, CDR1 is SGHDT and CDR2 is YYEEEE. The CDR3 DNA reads TGTGCCAGCAGCTTGGGACTAGCGGTCTACGAGCAGTACTTC. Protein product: CASSLGLAVYEQYF. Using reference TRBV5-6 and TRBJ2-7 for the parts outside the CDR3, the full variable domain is DAGVTQSPTHLIKTRGQQVTLRCSPKSGHDTVSWYQQALGQGPQFIFQYYEEEERQRGNFPDRFSGHQFPNYSSELNVNALLLGDSALYLCASSLGLAVYEQYFGPGTRLTVT.